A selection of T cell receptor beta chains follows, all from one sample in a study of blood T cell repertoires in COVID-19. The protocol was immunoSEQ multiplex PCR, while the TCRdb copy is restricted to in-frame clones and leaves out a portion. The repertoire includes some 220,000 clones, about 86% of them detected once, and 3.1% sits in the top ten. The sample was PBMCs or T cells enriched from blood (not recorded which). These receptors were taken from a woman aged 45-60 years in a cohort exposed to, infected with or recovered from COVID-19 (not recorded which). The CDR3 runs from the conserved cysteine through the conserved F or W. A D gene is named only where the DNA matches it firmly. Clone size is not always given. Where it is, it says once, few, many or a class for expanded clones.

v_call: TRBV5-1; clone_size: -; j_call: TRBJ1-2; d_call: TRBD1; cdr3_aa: CASSGTAFDGYTF; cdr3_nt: TGCGCCAGCAGCGGGACAGCGTTCGATGGCTACACCTTC
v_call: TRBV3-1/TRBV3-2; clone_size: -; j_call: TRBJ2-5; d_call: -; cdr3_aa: CASSPLAPETQYF; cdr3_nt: TGTGCCAGCAGCCCCCTAGCGCCGGAGACCCAGTACTTC
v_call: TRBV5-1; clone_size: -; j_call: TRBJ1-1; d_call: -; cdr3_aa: CASSQTGNTEAFF; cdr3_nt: TGCGCCAGCAGCCAGACAGGAAACACTGAAGCTTTCTTT
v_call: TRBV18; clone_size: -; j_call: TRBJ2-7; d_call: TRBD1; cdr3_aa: CASSWTGMSYEQYF; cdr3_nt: TGTGCCAGCTCCTGGACAGGGATGTCCTACGAGCAGTACTTC
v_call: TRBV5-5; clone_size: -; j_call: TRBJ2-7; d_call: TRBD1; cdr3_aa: CASSLTGNHEQYF; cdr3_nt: TGTGCCAGCAGCCTGACAGGGAACCACGAGCAGTACTTC
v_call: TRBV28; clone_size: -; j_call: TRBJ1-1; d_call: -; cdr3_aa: CASSSLGGEAFF; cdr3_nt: TGTGCCAGCAGTTCGCTCGGGGGGGAAGCTTTCTTT
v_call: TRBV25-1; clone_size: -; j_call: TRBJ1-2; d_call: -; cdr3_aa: CASSVDINYGYTF; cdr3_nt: TGTGCCAGCAGTGTGGACATAAACTATGGCTACACCTTC
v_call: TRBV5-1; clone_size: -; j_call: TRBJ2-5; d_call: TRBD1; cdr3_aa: CASSGGQSQETQYF; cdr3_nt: TGCGCCAGCAGCGGGGGACAGTCCCAAGAGACCCAGTACTTC
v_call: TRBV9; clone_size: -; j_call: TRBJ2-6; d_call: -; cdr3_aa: CASSATGLLSGANVLTF; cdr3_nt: TGTGCCAGCAGCGCGACAGGTCTACTCTCTGGGGCCAACGTCCTGACTTTC
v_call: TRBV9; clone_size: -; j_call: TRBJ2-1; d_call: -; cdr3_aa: CASSVAAGIHNEQFF; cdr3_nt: TGTGCCAGCAGCGTAGCGGCGGGGATTCACAATGAGCAGTTCTTC
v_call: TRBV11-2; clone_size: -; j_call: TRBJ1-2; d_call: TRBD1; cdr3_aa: CASSPRDRGYLHTF; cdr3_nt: TGTGCCAGCAGCCCACGGGACAGGGGGTATTTGCACACCTTC
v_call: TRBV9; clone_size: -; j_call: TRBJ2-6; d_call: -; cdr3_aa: CAGSKESSGANVLTF; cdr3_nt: TGTGCCGGCAGTAAGGAGAGCTCTGGGGCCAACGTCCTGACTTTC
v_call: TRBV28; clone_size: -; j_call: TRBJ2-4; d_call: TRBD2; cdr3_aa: CASSSLLAGGNIQYF; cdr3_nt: TGTGCCAGCAGTTCCTTGCTAGCGGGGGGAAACATTCAGTACTTC
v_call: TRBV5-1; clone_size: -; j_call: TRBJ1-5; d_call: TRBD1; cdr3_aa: CASSKGQGDNQPQHF; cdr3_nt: TGCGCCAGCAGCAAGGGACAGGGGGACAATCAGCCCCAGCATTTT
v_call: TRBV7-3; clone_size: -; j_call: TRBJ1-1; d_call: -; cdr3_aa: CASSQARNTEAFF; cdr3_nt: TGTGCCAGCAGCCAGGCAAGGAACACTGAAGCTTTCTTT
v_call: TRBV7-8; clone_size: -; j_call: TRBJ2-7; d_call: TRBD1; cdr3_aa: CASSSPPTGIYEQYF; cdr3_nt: TGTGCCAGCAGCTCCCCACCGACAGGGATCTACGAGCAGTACTTC
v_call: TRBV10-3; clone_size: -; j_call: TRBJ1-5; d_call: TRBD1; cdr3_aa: CASYPGGHQPQHF; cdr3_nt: TGTGCCTCATACCCAGGGGGTCATCAGCCCCAGCATTTT
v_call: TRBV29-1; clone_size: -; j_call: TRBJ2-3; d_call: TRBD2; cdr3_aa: CSVVPLTSLSTDTQYF; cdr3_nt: TGCAGCGTTGTGCCCCTGACTAGCTTAAGCACAGATACGCAGTATTTT
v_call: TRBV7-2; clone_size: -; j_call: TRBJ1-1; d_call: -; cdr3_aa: CASSKTATMNTEAFF; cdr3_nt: TGTGCCAGCAGCAAGACAGCCACTATGAACACTGAAGCTTTCTTT
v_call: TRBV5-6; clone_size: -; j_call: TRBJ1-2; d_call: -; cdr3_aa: CASSLDQGTGYTF; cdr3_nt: TGTGCCAGCAGCTTGGACCAGGGAACCGGCTACACCTTC
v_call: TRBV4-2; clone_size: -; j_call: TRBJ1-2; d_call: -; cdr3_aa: CASSHRGGDYGYTF; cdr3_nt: TGTGCCAGCAGCCACCGTGGGGGGGACTATGGCTACACCTTC
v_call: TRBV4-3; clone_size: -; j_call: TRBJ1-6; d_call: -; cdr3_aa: CASSQGPDPNSPLHF; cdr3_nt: TGCGCCAGCAGCCAGGGGCCCGACCCGAATTCACCCCTCCACTTT
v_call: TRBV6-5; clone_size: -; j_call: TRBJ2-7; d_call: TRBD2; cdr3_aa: CASQRGGPYEQYF; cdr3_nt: TGTGCCAGCCAGCGGGGGGGCCCCTACGAGCAGTACTTC
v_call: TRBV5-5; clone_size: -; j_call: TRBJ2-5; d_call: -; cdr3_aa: CASSLAETQYF; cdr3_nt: TGTGCCAGCAGCTTGGCGGAGACCCAGTACTTC
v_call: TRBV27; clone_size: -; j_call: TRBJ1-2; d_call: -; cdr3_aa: CASSLSNHPGAEYGYTF; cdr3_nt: TGTGCCAGCAGTTTATCTAATCACCCAGGGGCGGAGTATGGCTACACCTTC
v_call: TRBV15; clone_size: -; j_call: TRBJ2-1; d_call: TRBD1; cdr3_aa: CATSGVQGQGPSDKFF; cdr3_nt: TGTGCCACCAGCGGCGTTCAAGGACAGGGTCCGTCGGACAAGTTCTTC
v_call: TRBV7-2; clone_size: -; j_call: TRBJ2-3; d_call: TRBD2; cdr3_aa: CASSSGLAGGTPDTQYF; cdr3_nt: TGTGCCAGCAGCTCCGGACTAGCGGGGGGGACGCCAGATACGCAGTATTTT
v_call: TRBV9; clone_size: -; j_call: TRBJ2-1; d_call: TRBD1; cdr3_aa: CASSTDRSHNEQFF; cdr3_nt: TGTGCCAGCAGCACGGACAGGTCGCACAATGAGCAGTTCTTC
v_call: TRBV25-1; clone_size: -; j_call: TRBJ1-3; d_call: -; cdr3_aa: CASRYTSGNTIYF; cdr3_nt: TGTGCCAGCCGATACACCTCTGGAAACACCATATATTTT
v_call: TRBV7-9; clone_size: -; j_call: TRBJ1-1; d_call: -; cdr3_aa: CASRRENLNTEAFF; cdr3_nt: TGTGCCAGCAGGAGGGAGAACCTGAACACTGAAGCTTTCTTT
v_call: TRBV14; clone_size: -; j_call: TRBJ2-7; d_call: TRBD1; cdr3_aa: CASSQSGTGLSEQYF; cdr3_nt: TGTGCCAGCAGCCAATCCGGGACAGGGCTTTCCGAGCAGTACTTC
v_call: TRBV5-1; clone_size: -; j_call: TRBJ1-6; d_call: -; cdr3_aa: CASSRGKSSYNSPLHF; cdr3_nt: TGCGCCAGCAGTCGGGGTAAGAGCTCCTATAATTCACCCCTCCACTTT
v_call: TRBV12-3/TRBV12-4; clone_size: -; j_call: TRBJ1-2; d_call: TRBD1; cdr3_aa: CASSDRAKGYTF; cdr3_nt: TGTGCCAGCAGTGACAGGGCGAAGGGCTACACCTTC
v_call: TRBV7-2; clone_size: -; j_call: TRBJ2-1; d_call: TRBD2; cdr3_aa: CASSWDYEQFF; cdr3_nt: TGTGCCAGCAGCTGGGACTACGAGCAGTTCTTC
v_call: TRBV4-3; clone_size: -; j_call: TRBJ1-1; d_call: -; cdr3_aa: CASSQERGTEAFF; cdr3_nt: TGCGCCAGCAGCCAAGAAAGGGGTACTGAAGCTTTCTTT
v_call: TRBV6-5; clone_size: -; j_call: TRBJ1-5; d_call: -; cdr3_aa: CAVGASPQPQHF; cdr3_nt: TGTGCCGTTGGGGCCTCCCCCCAGCCCCAGCATTTT
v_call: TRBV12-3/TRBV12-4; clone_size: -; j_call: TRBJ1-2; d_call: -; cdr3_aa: CASSGAFGYTF; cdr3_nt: TGTGCCAGCAGTGGGGCATTTGGCTACACCTTC
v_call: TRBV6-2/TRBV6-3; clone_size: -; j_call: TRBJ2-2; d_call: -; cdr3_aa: CASSSGQRNTGELFF; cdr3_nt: TGTGCCAGCAGTTCCGGACAGCGGAACACCGGGGAGCTGTTTTTT
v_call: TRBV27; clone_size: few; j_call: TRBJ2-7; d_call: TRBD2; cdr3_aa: CASSPSLAGGPYEQYF; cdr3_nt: TGTGCCAGCAGTCCGTCACTAGCGGGGGGCCCCTACGAGCAGTACTTC
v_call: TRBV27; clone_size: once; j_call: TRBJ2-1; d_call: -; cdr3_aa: CASRHEVGHKQFF; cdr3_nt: TGTGCCAGCCGACATGAGGTGGGACACAAGCAGTTCTTC